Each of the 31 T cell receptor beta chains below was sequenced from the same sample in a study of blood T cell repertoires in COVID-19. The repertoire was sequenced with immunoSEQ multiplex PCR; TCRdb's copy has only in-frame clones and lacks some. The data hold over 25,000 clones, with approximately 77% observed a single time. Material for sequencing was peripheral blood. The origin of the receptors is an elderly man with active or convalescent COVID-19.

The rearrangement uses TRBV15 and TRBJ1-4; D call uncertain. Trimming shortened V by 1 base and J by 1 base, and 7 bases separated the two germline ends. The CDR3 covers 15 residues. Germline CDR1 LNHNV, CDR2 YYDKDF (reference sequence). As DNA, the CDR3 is TGTGCCACCAGCAGAGGCGGAGGAACTAATGAAAAACTGTTTTTT. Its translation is CATSRGGGTNEKLFF.

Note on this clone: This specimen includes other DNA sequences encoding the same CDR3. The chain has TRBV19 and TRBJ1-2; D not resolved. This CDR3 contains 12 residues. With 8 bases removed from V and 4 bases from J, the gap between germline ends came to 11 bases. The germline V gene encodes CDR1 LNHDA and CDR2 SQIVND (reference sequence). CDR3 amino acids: CASSGRGYGYTF. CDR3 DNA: TGTGCCAGTTCCGGACGGGGCTATGGCTACACCTTC.

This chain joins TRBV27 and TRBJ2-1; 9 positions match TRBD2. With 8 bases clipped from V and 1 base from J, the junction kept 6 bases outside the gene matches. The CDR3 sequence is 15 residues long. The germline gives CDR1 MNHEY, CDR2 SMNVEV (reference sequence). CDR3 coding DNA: TGTGCCAGCCTAGTGGCGGGAGGGTCCTACAATGAGCAGTTCTTC. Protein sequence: CASLVAGGSYNEQFF.

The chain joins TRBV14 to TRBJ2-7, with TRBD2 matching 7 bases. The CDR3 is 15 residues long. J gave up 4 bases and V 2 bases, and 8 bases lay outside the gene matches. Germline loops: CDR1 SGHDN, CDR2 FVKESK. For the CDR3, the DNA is TGTGCCAGCAGCCAAAACTCGGGAGGTTTGTACGAGCAGTACTTC. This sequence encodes CASSQNSGGLYEQYF.

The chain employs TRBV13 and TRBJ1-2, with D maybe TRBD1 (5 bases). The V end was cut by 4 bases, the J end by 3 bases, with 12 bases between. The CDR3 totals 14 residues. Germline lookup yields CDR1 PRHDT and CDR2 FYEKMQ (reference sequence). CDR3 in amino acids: CASSSLAGYYGYTF. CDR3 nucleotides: TGTGCCAGCAGCTCCCTGGCAGGGTACTATGGCTACACCTTC.

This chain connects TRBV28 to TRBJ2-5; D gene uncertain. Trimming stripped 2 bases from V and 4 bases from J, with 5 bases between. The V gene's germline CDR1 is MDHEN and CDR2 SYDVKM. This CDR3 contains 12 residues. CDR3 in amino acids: CASSLSRETQYF. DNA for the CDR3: TGTGCCAGCAGTTTAAGCCGAGAGACCCAGTACTTC.

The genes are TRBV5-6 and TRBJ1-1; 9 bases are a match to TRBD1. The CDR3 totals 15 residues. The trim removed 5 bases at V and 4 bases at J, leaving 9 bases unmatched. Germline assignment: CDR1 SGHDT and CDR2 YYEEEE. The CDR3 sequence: CASSSGQGLGTEAFF. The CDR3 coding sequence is TGTGCCAGCAGTTCGGGACAGGGTCTGGGCACTGAAGCTTTCTTT.

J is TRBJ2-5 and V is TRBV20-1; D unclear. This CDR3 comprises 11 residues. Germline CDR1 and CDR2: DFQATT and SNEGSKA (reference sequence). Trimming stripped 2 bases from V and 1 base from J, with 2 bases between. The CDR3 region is CSARRQETQYF. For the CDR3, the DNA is TGCAGTGCTAGACGCCAAGAGACCCAGTACTTC.

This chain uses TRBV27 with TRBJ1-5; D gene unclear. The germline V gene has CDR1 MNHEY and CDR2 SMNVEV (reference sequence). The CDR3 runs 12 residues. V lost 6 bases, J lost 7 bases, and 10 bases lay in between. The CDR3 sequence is CASRTGIQPQHF. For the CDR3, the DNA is TGTGCCAGCAGAACCGGGATCCAGCCCCAGCATTTT.

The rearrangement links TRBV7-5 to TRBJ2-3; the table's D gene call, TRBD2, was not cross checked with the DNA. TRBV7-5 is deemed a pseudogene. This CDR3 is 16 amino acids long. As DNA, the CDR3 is TGTGTCACCCCCGGCGGACCCGGGAGATTCCCAGATACGCAGTATTTT. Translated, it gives CVTPGGPGRFPDTQYF.

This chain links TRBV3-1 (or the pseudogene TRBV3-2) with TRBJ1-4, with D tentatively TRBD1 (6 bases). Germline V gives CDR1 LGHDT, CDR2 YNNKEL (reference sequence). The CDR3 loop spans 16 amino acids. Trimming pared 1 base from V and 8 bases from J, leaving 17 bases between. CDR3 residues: CASSQGGAGDKEKLFF. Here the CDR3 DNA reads TGTGCCAGCAGCCAAGGCGGAGCAGGGGATAAGGAAAAACTGTTTTTT.

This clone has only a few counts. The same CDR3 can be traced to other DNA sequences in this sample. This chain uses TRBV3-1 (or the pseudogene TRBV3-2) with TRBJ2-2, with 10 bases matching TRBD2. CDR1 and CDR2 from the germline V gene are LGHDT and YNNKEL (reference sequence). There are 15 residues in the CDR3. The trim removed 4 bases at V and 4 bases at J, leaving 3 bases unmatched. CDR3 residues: CASSRSGRATGELFF. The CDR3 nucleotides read TGTGCCAGCAGCCGAAGCGGGAGGGCCACCGGGGAGCTGTTTTTT.

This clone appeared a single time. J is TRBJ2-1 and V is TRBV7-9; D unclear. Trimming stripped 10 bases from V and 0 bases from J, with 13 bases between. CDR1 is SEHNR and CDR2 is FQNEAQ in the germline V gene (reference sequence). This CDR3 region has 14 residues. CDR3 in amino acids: CATLRSSSYNEQFF. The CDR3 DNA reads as TGTGCCACCCTCCGCTCGAGCTCCTACAATGAGCAGTTCTTC.

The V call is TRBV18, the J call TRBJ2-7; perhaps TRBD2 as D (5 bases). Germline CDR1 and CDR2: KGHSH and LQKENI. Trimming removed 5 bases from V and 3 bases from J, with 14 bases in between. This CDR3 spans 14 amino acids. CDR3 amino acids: CASSGGFPYYEQYF. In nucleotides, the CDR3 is TGTGCCAGCTCAGGAGGATTCCCTTACTACGAGCAGTACTTC.

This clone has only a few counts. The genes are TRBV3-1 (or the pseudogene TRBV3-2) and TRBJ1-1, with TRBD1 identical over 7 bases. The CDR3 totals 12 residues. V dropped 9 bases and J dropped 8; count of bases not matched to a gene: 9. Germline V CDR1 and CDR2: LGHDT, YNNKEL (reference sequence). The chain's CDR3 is CASRQGDFEAFF. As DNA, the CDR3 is TGTGCCAGTCGACAGGGAGATTTCGAAGCTTTCTTT.

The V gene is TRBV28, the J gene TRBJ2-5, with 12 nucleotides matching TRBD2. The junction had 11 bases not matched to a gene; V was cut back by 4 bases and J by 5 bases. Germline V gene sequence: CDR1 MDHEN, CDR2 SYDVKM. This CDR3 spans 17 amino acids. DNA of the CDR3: TGTGCCAGCAGTTCAGATCTAGCGGGAGGGCCAGATGAGACCCAGTACTTC. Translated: CASSSDLAGGPDETQYF.

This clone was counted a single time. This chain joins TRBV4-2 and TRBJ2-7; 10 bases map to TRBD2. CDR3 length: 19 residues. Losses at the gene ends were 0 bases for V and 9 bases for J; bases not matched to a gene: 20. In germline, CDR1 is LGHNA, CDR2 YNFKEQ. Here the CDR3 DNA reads TGTGCCAGCAGCCAAGATCAAACTAGCGGGGACTTCGAAGGGGGGTTGCAGTACTTC. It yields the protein CASSQDQTSGDFEGGLQYF.

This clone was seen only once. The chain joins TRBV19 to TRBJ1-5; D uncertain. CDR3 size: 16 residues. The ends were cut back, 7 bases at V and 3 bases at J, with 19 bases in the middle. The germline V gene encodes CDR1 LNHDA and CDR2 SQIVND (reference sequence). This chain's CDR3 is CASTGRGQPLNQPQHF. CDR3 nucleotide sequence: TGTGCCAGTACGGGTAGAGGCCAGCCACTCAATCAGCCCCAGCATTTT.

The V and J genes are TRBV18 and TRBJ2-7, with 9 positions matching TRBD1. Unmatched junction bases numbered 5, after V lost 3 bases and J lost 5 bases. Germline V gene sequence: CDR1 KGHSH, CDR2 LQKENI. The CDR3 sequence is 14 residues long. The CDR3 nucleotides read TGTGCCAGCTCACCTCGGACAGGGGACGACGAGCAGTACTTC. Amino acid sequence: CASSPRTGDDEQYF. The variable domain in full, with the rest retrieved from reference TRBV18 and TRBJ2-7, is NAGVMQNPRHLVRRRGQEARLRCSPMKGHSHVYWYRQLPEEGLKFMVYLQKENIIDESGMPKERFSAEFPKEGPSILRIQQVVRGDSAAYFCASSPRTGDDEQYFGPGTRLTVT.

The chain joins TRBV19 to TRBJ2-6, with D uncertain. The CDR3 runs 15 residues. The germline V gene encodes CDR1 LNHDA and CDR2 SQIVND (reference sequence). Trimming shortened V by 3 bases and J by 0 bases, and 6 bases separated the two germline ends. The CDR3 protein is CASSMRSSGANVLTF. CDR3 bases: TGTGCCAGTAGTATGCGGAGCTCTGGGGCCAACGTCCTGACTTTC.

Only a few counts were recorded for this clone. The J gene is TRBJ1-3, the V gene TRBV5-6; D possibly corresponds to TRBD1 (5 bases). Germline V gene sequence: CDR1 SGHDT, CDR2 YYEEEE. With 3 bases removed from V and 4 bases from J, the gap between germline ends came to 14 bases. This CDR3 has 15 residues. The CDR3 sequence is CASSYPTGLGNTIYF. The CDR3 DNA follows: TGTGCCAGCAGCTATCCAACAGGATTGGGAAACACCATATATTTT.

The CDR3 loop reads CASSKQGGLAMNTEAFF. The DNA for the CDR3 is TGTGCCAGCTCAAAACAGGGCGGGCTCGCAATGAACACTGAAGCTTTCTTT. The rearrangement links TRBV18 to TRBJ1-1, with a tentative D call TRBD1 (6 bases). The germline V gene has CDR1 KGHSH and CDR2 LQKENI. CDR3 length: 17 residues. The V gene lost 5 bases and the J gene lost 0 bases, with 19 bases spanning the gap.

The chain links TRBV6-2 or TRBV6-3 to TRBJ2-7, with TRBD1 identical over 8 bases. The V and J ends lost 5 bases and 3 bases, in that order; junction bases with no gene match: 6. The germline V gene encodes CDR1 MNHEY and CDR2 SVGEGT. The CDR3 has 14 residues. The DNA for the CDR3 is TGTGCCAGCAGTCAAGCAGGGGGCCGCTACGAGCAGTACTTC. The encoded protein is CASSQAGGRYEQYF.

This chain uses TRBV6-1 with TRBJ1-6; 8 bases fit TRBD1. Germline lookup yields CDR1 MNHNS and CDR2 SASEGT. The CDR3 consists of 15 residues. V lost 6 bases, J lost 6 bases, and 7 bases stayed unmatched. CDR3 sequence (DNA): TGTGCCAGCAGGAAGGCAGGGGGCTCTAATTCACCCCTCCACTTT. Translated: CASRKAGGSNSPLHF.

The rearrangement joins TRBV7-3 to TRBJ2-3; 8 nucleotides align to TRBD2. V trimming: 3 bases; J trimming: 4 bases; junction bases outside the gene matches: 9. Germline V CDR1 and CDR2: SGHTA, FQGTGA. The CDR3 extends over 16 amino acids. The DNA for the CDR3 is TGTGCCAGCAGCTTGTCCGGGGGGGCCCCCGCAGATACGCAGTATTTT. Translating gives CASSLSGGAPADTQYF.

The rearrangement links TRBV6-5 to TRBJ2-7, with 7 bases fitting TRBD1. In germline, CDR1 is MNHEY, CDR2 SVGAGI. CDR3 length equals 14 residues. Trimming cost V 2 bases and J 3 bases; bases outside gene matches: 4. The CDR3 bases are TGTGCCAGCAGTTACGTGGACAGGATCTACGAGCAGTACTTC. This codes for CASSYVDRIYEQYF.

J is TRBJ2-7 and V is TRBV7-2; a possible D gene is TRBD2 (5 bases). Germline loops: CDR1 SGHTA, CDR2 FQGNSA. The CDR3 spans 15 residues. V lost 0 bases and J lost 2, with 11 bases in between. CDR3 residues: CASSLAAEAPYEQYF. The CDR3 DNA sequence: TGTGCCAGCAGCTTAGCGGCGGAGGCGCCCTACGAGCAGTACTTC.

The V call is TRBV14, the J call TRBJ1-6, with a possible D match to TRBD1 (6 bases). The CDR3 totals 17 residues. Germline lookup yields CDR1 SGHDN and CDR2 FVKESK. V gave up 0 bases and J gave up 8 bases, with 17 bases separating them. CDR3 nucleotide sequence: TGTGCCAGCAGCCAAGAAGGAATTCTATACAGGGATTCACCCCTCCACTTT. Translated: CASSQEGILYRDSPLHF.

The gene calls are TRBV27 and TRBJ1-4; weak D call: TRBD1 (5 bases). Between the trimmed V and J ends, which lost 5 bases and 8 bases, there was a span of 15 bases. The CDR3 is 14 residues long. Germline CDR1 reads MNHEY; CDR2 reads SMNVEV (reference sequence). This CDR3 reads CASSQAWTSEKLFF. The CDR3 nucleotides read TGTGCCAGCAGTCAAGCTTGGACAAGCGAAAAACTGTTTTTT.

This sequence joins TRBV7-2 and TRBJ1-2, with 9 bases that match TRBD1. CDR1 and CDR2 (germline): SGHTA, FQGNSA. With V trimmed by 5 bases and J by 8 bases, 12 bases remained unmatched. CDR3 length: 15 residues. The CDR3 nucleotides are TGTGCCAGCAGCCTAGGGGGACAGGGAAGTCGGGGCTACACCTTC. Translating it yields CASSLGGQGSRGYTF. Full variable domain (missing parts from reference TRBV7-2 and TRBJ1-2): GAGVSQSPSNKVTEKGKDVELRCDPISGHTALYWYRQSLGQGLEFLIYFQGNSAPDKSGLPSDRFSAERTGGSVSTLTIQRTQQEDSAVYLCASSLGGQGSRGYTFGSGTRLTVV.

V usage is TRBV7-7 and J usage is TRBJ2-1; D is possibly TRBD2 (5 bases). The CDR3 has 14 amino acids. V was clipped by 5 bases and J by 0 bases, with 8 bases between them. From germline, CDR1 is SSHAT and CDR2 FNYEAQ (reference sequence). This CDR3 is CASSRGVSYNEQFF. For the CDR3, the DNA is TGTGCCAGCAGCCGGGGAGTCTCCTACAATGAGCAGTTCTTC.